This passage covers 11 T cell receptor beta chains from one sample sequenced in a study of shared clonotypes between healthy human individuals. The assay was immunoSEQ multiplex PCR, and TCRdb's table has in-frame clones only and misses some. The sample includes more than 1,200,000 clones, 97% to 99% of them seen just once. The sample comprised naive CD4+ T cells sorted from blood. Sample subset: CD45RA+ positively selected. These TCRs come from a young man in good health.

This chain uses TRBV7-6 with TRBJ2-1; 13 nucleotides align to TRBD2. J was trimmed by 3 bases and V by 10 bases; bases with no gene match: 12. CDR1 is SGHVS and CDR2 is FNYEAQ in the germline V gene. The length of the CDR3 is 17 residues. The CDR3: CATKRTSGSAGYNEQFF. The CDR3 DNA sequence: TGTGCCACCAAAAGGACTAGCGGGAGTGCGGGCTACAATGAGCAGTTCTTC. Combining the CDR3 with reference TRBV7-6 and TRBJ2-1 gives the whole variable domain GAGVSQSPRYKVTKRGQDVALRCDPISGHVSLYWYRQALGQGPEFLTYFNYEAQQDKSGLPNDRFSAERPEGSISTLTIQRTEQRDSAMYRCATKRTSGSAGYNEQFFGPGTRLTVL.

The J gene is TRBJ2-7, the V gene TRBV28; D is undetermined. Germline CDR1 reads MDHEN; CDR2 reads SYDVKM. Trimming took off 4 bases at V and 2 bases at J, with 12 bases between the two ends. The CDR3 sequence is 14 residues long. The CDR3 DNA is TGTGCCAGCAGTTCCCTTTGGGTCACCTACGAGCAGTACTTC. It encodes CASSSLWVTYEQYF.

This chain links TRBV11-2 with TRBJ2-3, with D possibly being TRBD2 (6 bases). The length of the CDR3 is 15 residues. Trimming shortened V by 5 bases and J by 1 base, and 13 bases separated the two germline ends. The germline gives CDR1 SGHAT, CDR2 FQNNGV. DNA for the CDR3: TGTGCCAGCAGCACTTCGCCGGGAGGCACAGATACGCAGTATTTT. This gives the protein CASSTSPGGTDTQYF.

The V gene is TRBV27, the J gene TRBJ1-1; TRBD1 might be the D (5 bases). CDR3 length equals 14 residues. The V gene's germline CDR1 is MNHEY and CDR2 SMNVEV (reference sequence). V was cut by 2 bases and J by 4 bases, with 11 bases left in between. The CDR3: CASSLVGVGTEAFF. The CDR3, as DNA: TGTGCCAGCAGTTTAGTGGGGGTGGGCACTGAAGCTTTCTTT.

The chain uses TRBV5-1 and TRBJ2-1; D call uncertain. Trimming removed 2 bases from V and 11 bases from J, with 8 bases in between. CDR3 length: 11 residues. Germline CDR1 SGHRS, CDR2 YFSETQ. CDR3 sequence reads: CASSLEAKQFF. In DNA, the CDR3 is TGCGCCAGCAGCTTAGAAGCTAAGCAGTTCTTC.

The J gene is TRBJ2-3, the V gene TRBV5-1; 8 nucleotides line up with TRBD2. Germline V gene sequence: CDR1 SGHRS, CDR2 YFSETQ. Germline trimming cut 4 bases from V and 1 base from J; bases unmatched to any gene: 8. This CDR3 spans 16 amino acids. CDR3 DNA sequence: TGCGCCAGCAGCGCTCTAGCGGGCATGGGCACAGATACGCAGTATTTT. This translates into CASSALAGMGTDTQYF.

The J gene is TRBJ2-2, the V gene TRBV5-1; TRBD1 agrees at 7 bases. J lost 7 bases, V lost 5 bases, and 5 bases had no gene match. Germline V gene data show CDR1 as SGHRS and CDR2 as YFSETQ. This CDR3 region has 13 residues. This CDR3 reads CASRSDRVGELFF. The CDR3 nucleotides are TGCGCCAGCAGATCAGACAGGGTCGGGGAGCTGTTTTTT.

This rearrangement joins TRBV9 to TRBJ2-1; TRBD2 might be the D (6 bases). The CDR3 consists of 15 residues. V was shortened by 4 bases and J by 1 base, with 12 bases between the two germline ends. The germline V gene has CDR1 SGDLS and CDR2 YYNGEE. The CDR3 coding sequence is TGTGCCAGCAGCCCCGCGACTAGGTCCTACAATGAGCAGTTCTTC. The encoded protein is CASSPATRSYNEQFF.

This rearrangement joins TRBV18 to TRBJ1-2; no reliable D call. Trimming shortened V by 1 base and J by 2 bases, and 8 bases separated the two germline ends. The CDR3 has 14 amino acids. Germline V lookup: CDR1 KGHSH, CDR2 LQKENI. CDR3 loop: CASSPQLGNYGYTF. CDR3 coding DNA: TGTGCCAGCTCACCACAGCTGGGGAACTATGGCTACACCTTC.

The chain employs TRBV5-1 and TRBJ2-2, with TRBD1 as a possible D gene (6 bases). Trimming left V 0 bases short and J 6 bases short, with 9 bases between. Germline CDR1 SGHRS, CDR2 YFSETQ. The CDR3 spans 14 residues. The CDR3, as DNA: TGCGCCAGCAGCTTGGCCTCAGGGGCCGGGGAGCTGTTTTTT. Protein sequence: CASSLASGAGELFF.

V is TRBV11-2 and J is TRBJ1-2; D perhaps matches TRBD1 (5 bases). Germline V gives CDR1 SGHAT, CDR2 FQNNGV. V lost 1 base to trimming and J lost 4 bases, with 10 bases between them. The CDR3 contains 14 residues. In DNA, the CDR3 is TGTGCCAGCAGCTTAGCGGGGCATCGCTATGGCTACACCTTC. Translation: CASSLAGHRYGYTF.